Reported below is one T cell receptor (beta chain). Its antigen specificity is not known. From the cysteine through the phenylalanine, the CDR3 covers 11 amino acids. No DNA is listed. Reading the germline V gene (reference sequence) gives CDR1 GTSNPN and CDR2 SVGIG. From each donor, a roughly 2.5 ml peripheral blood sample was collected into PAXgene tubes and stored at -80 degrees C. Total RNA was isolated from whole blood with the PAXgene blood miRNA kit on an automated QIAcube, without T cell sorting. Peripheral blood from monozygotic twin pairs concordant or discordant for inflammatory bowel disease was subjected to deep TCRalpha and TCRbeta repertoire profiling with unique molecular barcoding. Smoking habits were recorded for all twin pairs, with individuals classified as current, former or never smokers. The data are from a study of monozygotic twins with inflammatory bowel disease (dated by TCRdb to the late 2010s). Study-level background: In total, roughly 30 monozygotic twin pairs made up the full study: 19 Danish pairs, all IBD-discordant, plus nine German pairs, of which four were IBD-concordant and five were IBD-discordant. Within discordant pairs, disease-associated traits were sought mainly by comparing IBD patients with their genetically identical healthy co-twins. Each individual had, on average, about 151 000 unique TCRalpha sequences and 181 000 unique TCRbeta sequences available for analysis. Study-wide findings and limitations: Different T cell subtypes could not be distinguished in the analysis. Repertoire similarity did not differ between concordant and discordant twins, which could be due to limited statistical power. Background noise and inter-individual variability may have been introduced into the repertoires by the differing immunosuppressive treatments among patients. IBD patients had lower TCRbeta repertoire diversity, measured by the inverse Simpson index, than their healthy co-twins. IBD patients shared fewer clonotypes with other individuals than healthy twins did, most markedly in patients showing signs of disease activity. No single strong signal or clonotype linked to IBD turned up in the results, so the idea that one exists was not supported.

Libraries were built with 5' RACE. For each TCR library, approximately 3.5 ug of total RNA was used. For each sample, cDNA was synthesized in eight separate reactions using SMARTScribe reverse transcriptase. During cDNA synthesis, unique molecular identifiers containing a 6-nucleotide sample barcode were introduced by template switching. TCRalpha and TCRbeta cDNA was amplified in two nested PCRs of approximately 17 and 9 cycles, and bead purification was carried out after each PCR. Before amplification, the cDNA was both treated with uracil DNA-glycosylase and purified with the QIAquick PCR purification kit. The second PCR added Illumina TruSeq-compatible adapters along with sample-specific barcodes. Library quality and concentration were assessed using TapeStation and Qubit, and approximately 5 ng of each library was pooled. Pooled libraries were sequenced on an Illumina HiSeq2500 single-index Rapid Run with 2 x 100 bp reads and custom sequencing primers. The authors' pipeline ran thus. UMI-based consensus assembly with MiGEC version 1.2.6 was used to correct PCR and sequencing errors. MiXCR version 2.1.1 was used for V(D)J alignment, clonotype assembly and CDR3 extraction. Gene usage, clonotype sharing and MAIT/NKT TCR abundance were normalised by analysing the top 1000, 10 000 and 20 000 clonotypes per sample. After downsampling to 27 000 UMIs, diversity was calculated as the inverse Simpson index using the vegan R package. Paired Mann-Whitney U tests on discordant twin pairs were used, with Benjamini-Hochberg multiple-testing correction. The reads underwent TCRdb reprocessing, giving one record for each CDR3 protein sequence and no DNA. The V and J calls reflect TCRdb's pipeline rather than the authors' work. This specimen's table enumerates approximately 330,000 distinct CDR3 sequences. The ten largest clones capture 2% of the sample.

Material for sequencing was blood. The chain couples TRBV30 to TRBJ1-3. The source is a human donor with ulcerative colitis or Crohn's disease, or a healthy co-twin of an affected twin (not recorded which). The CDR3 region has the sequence CAWNSGNTIYF.